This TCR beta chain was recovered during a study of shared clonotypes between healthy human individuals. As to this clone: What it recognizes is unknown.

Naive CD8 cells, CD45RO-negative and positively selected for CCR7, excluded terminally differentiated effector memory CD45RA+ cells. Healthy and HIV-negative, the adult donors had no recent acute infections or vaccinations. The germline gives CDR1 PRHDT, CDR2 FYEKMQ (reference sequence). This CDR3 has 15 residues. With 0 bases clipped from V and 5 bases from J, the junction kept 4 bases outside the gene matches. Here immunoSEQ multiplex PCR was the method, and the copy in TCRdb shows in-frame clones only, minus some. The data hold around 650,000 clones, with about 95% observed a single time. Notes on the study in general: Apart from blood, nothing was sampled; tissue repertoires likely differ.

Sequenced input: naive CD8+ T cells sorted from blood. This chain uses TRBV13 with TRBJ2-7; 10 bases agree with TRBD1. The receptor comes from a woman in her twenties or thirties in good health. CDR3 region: CASSLGGQGSNEQYF. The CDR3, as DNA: TGTGCCAGCAGCTTAGGGGGACAGGGGTCGAACGAGCAGTACTTC.